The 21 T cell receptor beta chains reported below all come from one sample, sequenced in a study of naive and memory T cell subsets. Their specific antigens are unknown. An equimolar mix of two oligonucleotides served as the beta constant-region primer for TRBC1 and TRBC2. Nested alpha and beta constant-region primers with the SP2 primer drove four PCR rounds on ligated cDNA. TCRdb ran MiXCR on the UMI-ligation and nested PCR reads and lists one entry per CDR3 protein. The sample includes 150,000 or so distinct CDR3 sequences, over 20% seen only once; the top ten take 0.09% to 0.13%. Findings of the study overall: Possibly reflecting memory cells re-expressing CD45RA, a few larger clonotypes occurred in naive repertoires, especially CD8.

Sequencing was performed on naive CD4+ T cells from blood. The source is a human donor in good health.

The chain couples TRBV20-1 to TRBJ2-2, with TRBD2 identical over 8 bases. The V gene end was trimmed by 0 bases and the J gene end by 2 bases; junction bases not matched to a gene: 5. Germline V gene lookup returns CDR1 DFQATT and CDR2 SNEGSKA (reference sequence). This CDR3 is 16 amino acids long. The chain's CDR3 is CSAREAGAYNTGELFF. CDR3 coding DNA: TGCAGTGCTAGAGAAGCGGGAGCCTACAACACCGGGGAGCTGTTTTTT.

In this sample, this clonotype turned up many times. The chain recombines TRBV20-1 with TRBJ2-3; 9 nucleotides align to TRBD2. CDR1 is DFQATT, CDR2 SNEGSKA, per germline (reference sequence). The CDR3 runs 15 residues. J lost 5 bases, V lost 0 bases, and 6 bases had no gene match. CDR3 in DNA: TGCAGTGCTAGAGAGAGCGGGAGGCCGGGAGATACGCAGTATTTT. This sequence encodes CSARESGRPGDTQYF.

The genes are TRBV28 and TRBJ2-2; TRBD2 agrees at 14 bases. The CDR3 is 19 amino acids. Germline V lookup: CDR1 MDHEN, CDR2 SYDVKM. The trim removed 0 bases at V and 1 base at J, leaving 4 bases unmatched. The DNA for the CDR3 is TGTGCCAGCAGTTTATGGAGACTAGCGGGAGGGTGGAACACCGGGGAGCTGTTTTTT. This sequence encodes CASSLWRLAGGWNTGELFF.

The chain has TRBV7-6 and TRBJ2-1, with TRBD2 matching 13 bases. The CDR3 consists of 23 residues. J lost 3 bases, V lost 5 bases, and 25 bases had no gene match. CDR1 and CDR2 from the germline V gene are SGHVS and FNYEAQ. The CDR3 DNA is TGTGCCAGCAGCCTATCACACCTCCACCGGACTAGCGGGAGTGGGCTGAGCTACAATGAGCAGTTCTTC. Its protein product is CASSLSHLHRTSGSGLSYNEQFF.

The DNA for the CDR3 is TGTGCCAGCAGCTTTTCGGACATTCAGTACTTC. Its protein product is CASSFSDIQYF. V gene TRBV7-9 combines with J gene TRBJ2-4; D ambiguous. The germline V gene encodes CDR1 SEHNR and CDR2 FQNEAQ (reference sequence). The ends were cut back, 3 bases at V and 8 bases at J, with 5 bases in the middle. The CDR3 length is 11 residues.

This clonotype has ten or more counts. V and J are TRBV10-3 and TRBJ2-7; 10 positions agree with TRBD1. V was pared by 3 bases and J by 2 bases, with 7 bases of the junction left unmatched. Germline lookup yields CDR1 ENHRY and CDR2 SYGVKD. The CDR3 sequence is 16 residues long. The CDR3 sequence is CAISDSAGTGAYEQYF. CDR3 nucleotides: TGTGCCATCAGTGATAGCGCCGGGACAGGGGCCTACGAGCAGTACTTC.

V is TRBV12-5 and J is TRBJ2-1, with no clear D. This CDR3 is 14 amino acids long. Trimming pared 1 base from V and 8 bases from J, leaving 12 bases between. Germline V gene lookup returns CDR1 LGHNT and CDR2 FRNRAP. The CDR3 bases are TGTGCTAGTGGTTTGGGGACCCAGAGGCATGAGCAGTTCTTC. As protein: CASGLGTQRHEQFF.

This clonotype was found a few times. The CDR3 DNA follows: TGTGCCAGCAGCCCCTTTGTGGGGGCTGGCGAGCAGTACTTC. It yields the protein CASSPFVGAGEQYF. This sequence joins TRBV7-2 and TRBJ2-7; D is possibly TRBD1 (6 bases). V lost 5 bases, J lost 6 bases, and 17 bases lay in between. The CDR3 consists of 14 residues. Germline assignment: CDR1 SGHTA and CDR2 FQGNSA.

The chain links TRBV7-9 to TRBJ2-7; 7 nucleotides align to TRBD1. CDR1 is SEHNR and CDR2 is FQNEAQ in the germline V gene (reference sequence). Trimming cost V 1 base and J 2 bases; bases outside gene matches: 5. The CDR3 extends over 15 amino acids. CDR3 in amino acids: CASSLVGGATYEQYF. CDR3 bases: TGTGCCAGCAGCTTAGTAGGGGGCGCGACCTACGAGCAGTACTTC.

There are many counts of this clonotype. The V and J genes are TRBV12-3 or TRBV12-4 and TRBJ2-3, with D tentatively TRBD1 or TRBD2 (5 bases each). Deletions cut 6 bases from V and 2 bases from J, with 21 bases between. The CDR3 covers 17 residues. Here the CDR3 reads CASSKMGRLSPTDTQYF. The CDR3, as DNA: TGTGCCAGCAGCAAAATGGGACGCCTCAGTCCCACAGATACGCAGTATTTT.

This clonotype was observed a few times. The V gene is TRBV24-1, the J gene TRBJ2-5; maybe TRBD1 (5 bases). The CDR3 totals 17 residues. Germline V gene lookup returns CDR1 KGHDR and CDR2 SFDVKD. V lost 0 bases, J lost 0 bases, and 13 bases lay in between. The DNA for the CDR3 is TGTGCCACCAGTGATTTGCTCCCCGACAGAAACCAAGAGACCCAGTACTTC. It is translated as CATSDLLPDRNQETQYF.

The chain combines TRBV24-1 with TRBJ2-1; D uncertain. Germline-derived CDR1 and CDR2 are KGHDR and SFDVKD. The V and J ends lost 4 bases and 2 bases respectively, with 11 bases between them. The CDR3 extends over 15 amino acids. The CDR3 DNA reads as TGTGCCACCAGTGACCAAGCTGGTCCCTACAATGAGCAGTTCTTC. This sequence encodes CATSDQAGPYNEQFF.

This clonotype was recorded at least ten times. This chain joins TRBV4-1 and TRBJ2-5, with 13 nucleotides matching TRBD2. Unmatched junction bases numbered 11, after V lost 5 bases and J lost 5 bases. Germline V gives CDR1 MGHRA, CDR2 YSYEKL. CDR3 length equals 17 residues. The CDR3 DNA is TGCGCCAGCAGCTTTTTGACCGGGACTAGCGGGATGGAGACCCAGTACTTC. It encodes CASSFLTGTSGMETQYF.

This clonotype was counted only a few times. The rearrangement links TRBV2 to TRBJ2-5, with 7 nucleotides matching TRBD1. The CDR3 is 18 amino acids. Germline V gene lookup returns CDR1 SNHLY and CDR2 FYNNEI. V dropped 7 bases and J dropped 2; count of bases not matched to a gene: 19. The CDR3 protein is CASTLNLPGQRIQETQYF. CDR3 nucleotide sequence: TGTGCCAGCACACTAAACTTACCGGGACAGCGAATACAAGAGACCCAGTACTTC.

CDR3 nucleotide sequence: TGTGCCAGCAGCTTAGGGGTAAACTATGGCTACACCTTC. The encoded protein is CASSLGVNYGYTF. The rearrangement joins TRBV7-3 to TRBJ1-2, with D uncertain. V lost 2 bases and J lost 2, with 6 bases in between. CDR1 SGHTA and CDR2 FQGTGA come from the germline V gene. This CDR3 comprises 13 residues.

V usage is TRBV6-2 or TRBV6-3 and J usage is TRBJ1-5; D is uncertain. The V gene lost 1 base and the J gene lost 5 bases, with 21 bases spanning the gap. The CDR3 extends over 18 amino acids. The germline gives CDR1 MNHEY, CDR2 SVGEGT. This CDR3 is CASSYYETGNRPDQPQHF. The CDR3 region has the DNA TGTGCCAGCAGTTACTATGAAACCGGGAACCGACCTGATCAGCCCCAGCATTTT.

CDR3 residues: CSARDLGTGRSEQYF. The DNA for the CDR3 is TGCAGTGCTAGGGACCTCGGGACAGGGAGGAGCGAGCAGTACTTC. This chain joins TRBV20-1 and TRBJ2-7, with TRBD1 identical over 9 bases. V shed 3 bases and J 6 bases; nucleotides not matched to a gene: 12. CDR3 size: 15 residues. Germline values: CDR1 DFQATT, CDR2 SNEGSKA (reference sequence).

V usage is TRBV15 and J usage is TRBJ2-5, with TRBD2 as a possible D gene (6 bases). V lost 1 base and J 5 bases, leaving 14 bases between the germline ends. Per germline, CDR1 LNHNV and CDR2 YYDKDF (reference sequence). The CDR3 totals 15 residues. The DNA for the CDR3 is TGTGCCACCAGCAGAGGGGGACTGGGTTTGGAGACCCAGTACTTC. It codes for CATSRGGLGLETQYF.

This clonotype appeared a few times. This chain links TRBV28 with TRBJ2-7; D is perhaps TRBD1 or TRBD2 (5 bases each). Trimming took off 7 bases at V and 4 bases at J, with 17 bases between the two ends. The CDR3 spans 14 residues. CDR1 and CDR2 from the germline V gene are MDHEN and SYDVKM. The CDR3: CASTSVGATYEQYF. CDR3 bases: TGTGCCAGCACTTCAGTCGGGGCCACATACGAGCAGTACTTC.

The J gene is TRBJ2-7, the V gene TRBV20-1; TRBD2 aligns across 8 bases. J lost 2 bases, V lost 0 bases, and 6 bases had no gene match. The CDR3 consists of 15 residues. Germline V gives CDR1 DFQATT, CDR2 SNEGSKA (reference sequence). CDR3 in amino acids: CSARDAGGRPYEQYF. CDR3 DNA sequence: TGCAGTGCTAGAGATGCGGGAGGTCGACCCTACGAGCAGTACTTC.

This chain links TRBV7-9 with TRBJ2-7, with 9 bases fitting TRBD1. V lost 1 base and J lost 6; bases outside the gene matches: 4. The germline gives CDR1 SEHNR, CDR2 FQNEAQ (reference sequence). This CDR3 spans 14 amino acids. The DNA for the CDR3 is TGTGCCAGCAGCTTAGTGGACAGGGGCGGCGAGCAGTACTTC. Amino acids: CASSLVDRGGEQYF.